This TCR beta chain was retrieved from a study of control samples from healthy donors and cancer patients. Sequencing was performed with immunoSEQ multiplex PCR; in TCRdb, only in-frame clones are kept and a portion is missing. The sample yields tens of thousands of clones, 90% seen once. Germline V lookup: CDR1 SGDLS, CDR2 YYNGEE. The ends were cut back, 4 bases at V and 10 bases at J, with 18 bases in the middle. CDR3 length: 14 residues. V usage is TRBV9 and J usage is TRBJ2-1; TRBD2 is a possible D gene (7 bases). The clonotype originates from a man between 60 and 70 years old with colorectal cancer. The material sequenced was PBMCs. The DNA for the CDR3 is TGTGCCAGCAGCCCCCGGGGAGGGGGGGGAGAGCAGTTCTTC. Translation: CASSPRGGGGEQFF. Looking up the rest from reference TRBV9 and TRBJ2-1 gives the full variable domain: DSGVTQTPKHLITATGQRVTLRCSPRSGDLSVYWYQQSLDQGLQFLIQYYNGEERAKGNILERFSAQQFPDLHSELNLSSLELGDSALYFCASSPRGGGGEQFFGPGTRLTVL.